The clone carrying this T cell receptor beta chain was counted a single time. No antigen is known for it. The source of the sample is a study of cytomegalovirus exposure and HLA in healthy donors. Findings of the study overall: Analyses of presence and absence presupposed an approximately uniform sequencing depth across donors. There were some V segments, including TRBV6-2 and TRBV6-3, excluded as indistinguishable. The authors listed around 150 TCR beta chains as cytomegalovirus-associated.

The V and J ends lost 4 bases and 6 bases respectively, with 12 bases between them. Germline loops: CDR1 SGDLS, CDR2 YYNGEE. This CDR3 has 13 amino acids. PCR employed 60 Vbeta and 13 Jbeta primers. In the source study's methods: Among the unique TCR beta chains that a later analysis counted, about 84 million in all, 10 million to 13 million were shared. Sequencing was performed with immunoSEQ multiplex PCR; in TCRdb, only in-frame clones are kept and a portion is missing. V, J and clone size are those of that table, while D and trimming were read from the DNA. The sample includes 120,000 to 150,000 clones, around 80% seen only once; the top ten take 2.5% to 3.5%.

Sequenced sample: PBMCs. This TCR came from a woman aged 30 to 39 in good health and CMV-seronegative. The J gene is TRBJ2-3, the V gene TRBV9; TRBD2 might be the D (5 bases). CDR3 region: CASSPRGSDTQYF. In DNA, the CDR3 is TGTGCCAGCAGCCCCCGAGGGAGCGATACGCAGTATTTT.